This T cell receptor (beta chain) came from a study of T cells in Graves' hyperthyroidism and ophthalmopathy. TCR beta CDR3 regions were amplified from RNA. A first-round RT-PCR of the TCR CDR3 used the HTBI primer set. MiXCR, run by TCRdb on the multiplex PCR reads, gives a single entry per CDR3 protein. This sample carries under 300,000 distinct CDR3 sequences, approximately 15% of them seen once, and the ten largest clones take 6.5% to 10%. This clonotype has ten or more counts. The source of this sequence is a woman between 35 and 50 years old with Graves' hyperthyroidism. The source material was blood.

The CDR3 nucleotides are TGTGCCAGCCTGGGACAGGCCTATGGCTACACCTTC. Encoded protein: CASLGQAYGYTF. V gene TRBV2 combines with J gene TRBJ1-2, with 8 nucleotides matching TRBD1. This CDR3 is built from 12 residues. Germline V gene data show CDR1 as SNHLY and CDR2 as FYNNEI. Trimming cost V 8 bases and J 4 bases; bases outside gene matches: 3.